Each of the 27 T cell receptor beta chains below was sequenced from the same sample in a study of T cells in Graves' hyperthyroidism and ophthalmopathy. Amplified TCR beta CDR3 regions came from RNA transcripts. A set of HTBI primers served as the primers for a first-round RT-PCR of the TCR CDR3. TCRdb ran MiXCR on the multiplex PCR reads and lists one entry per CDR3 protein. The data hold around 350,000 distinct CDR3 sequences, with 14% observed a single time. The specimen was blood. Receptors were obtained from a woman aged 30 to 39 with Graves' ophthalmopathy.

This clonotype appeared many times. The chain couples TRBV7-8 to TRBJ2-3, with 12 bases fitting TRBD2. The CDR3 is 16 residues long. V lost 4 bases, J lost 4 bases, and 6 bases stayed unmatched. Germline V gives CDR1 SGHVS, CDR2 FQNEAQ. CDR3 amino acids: CASSSRTSGVADTQYF. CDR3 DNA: TGTGCCAGCAGCTCACGGACTAGCGGGGTCGCAGATACGCAGTATTTT.

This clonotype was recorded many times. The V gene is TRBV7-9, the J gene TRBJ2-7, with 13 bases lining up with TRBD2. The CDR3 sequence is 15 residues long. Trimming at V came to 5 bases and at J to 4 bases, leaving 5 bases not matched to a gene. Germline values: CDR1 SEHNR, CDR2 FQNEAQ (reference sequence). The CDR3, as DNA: TGTGCCAGCAGCGATCCGGGACTAGCGGGATACGAGCAGTACTTC. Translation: CASSDPGLAGYEQYF.

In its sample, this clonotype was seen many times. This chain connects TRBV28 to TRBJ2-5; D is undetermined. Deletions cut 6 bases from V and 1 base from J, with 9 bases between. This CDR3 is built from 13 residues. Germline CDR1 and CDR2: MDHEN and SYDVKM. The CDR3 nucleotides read TGTGCCAGCAGACAGACGGCCCAAGAGACCCAGTACTTC. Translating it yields CASRQTAQETQYF.

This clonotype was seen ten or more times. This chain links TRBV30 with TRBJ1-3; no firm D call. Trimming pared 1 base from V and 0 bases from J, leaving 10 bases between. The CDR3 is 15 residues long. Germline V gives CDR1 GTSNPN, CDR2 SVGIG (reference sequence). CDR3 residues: CAWSAGLISGNTIYF. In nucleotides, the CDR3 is TGTGCCTGGAGTGCTGGACTCATCTCTGGAAACACCATATATTTT.

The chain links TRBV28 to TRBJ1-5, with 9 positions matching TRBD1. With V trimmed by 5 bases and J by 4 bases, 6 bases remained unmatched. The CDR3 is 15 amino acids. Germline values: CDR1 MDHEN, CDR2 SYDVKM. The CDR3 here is CASSGGTGINQPQHF. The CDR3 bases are TGTGCCAGCAGTGGTGGGACAGGGATTAATCAGCCCCAGCATTTT.

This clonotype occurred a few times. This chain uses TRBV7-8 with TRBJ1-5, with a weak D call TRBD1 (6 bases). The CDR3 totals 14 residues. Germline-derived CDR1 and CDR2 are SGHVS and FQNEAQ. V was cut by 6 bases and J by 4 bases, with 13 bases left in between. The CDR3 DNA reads TGTGCCAGCAGGGACAGTGGTCGAAATCAGCCCCAGCATTTT. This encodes CASRDSGRNQPQHF. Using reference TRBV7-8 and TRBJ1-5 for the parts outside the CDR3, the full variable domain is GAGVSQSPRYKVAKRGQDVALRCDPISGHVSLFWYQQALGQGPEFLTYFQNEAQLDKSGLPSDRFFAERPEGSVSTLKIQRTQQEDSAVYLCASRDSGRNQPQHFGDGTRLSIL.

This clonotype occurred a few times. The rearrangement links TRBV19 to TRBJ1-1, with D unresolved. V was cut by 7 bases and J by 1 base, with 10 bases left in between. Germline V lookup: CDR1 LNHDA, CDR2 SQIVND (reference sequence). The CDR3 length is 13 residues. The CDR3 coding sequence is TGTGCCAGTACCAGCTGGGAGAACACTGAAGCTTTCTTT. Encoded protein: CASTSWENTEAFF.

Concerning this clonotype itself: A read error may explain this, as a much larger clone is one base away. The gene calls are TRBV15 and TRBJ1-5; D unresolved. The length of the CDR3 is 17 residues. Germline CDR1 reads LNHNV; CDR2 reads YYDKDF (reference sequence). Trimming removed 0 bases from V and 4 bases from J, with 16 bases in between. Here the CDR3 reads CATSRDRSVIGNQPQHF. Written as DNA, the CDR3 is TGTGCCACCAGCAGAGATCGATCGGTGATAGGGAATCAGCCCCAGCATTTT.

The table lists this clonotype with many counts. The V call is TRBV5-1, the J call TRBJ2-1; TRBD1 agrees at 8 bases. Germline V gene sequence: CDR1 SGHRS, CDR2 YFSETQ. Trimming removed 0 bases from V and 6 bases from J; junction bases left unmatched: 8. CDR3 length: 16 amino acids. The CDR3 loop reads CASSLDQGAAGNEQFF. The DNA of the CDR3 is TGCGCCAGCAGCTTGGACCAGGGGGCGGCGGGCAATGAGCAGTTCTTC. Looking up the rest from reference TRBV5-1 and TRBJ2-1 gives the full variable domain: KAGVTQTPRYLIKTRGQQVTLSCSPISGHRSVSWYQQTPGQGLQFLFEYFSETQRNKGNFPGRFSGRQFSNSRSEMNVSTLELGDSALYLCASSLDQGAAGNEQFFGPGTRLTVL.

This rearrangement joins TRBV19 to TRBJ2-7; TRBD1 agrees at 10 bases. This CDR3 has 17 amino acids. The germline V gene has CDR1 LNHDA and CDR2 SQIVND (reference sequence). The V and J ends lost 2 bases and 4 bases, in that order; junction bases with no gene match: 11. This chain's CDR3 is CASSIRRGDRGRYEQYF. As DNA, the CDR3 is TGTGCCAGTAGTATAAGGAGAGGGGACAGGGGAAGATACGAGCAGTACTTC.

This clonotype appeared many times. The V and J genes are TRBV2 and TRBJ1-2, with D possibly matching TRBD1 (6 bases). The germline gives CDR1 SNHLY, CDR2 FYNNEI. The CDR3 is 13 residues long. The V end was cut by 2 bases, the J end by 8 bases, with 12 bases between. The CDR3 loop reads CASSETGLGGYTF. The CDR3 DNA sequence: TGTGCCAGCAGTGAAACAGGGTTAGGAGGCTACACCTTC.

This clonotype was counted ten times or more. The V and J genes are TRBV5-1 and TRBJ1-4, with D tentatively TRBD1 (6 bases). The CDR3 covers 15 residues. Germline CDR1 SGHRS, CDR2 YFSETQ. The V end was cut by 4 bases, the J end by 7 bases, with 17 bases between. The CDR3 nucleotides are TGCGCCAGCAGCCTAAGGGGGATGGGAATTGAAAAACTGTTTTTT. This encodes CASSLRGMGIEKLFF. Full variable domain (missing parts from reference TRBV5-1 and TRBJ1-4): KAGVTQTPRYLIKTRGQQVTLSCSPISGHRSVSWYQQTPGQGLQFLFEYFSETQRNKGNFPGRFSGRQFSNSRSEMNVSTLELGDSALYLCASSLRGMGIEKLFFGSGTQLSVL.

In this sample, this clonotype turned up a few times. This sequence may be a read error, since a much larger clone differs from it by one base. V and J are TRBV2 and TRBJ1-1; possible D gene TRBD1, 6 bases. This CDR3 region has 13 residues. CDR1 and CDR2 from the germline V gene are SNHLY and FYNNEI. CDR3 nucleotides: TGTGCCAGTGGTACGGGACATCCCACTGGAGCTTTCTTT. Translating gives CASGTGHPTGAFF.

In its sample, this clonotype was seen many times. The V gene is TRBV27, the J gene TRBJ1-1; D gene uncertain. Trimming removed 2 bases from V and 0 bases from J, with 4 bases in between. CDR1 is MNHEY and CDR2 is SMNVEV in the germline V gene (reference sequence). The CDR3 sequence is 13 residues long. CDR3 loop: CASSLMVNTEAFF. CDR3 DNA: TGTGCCAGCAGTTTAATGGTGAACACTGAAGCTTTCTTT.

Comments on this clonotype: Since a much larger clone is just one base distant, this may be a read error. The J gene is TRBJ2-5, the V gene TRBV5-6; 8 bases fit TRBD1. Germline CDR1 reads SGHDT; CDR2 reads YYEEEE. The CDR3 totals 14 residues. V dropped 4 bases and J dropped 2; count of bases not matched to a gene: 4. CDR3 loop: CASSLGQVQETQYF. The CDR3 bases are TGTGCCAGCAGCCTGGGACAGGTACAAGAGACCCAGTACTTC.

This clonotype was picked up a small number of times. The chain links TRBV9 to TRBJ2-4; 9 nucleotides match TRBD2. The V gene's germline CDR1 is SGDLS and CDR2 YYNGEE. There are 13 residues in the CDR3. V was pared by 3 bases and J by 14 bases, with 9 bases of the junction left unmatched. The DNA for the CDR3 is TGTGCCAGCAGCGCCCTGACTAGCGGCGTAAAGTACTTC. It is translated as CASSALTSGVKYF.

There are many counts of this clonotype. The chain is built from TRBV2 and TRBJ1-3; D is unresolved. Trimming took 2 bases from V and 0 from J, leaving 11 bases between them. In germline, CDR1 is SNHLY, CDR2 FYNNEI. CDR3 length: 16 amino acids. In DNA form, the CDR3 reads TGTGCCAGCAGTGAAAATTCTGGTCTCTCTGGAAACACCATATATTTT. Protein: CASSENSGLSGNTIYF.

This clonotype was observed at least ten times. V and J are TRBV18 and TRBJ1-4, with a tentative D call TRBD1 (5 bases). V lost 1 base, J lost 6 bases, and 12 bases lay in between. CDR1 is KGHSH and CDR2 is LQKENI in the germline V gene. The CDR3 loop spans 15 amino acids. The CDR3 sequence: CASSPLRQTDEKLFF. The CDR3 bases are TGTGCCAGCTCACCACTGCGGCAGACAGATGAAAAACTGTTTTTT.

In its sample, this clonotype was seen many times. CDR3 sequence: CASSSRGTYSPLHF. CDR3 nucleotides: TGCGCCAGCAGCTCCAGGGGGACGTATTCACCCCTCCACTTT. The chain couples TRBV5-1 to TRBJ1-6, with TRBD1 matching 7 bases. The CDR3 is 14 amino acids. V lost 3 bases and J lost 8; bases outside the gene matches: 5. CDR1 and CDR2 (germline): SGHRS, YFSETQ. The whole variable domain, remainder taken from reference TRBV5-1 and TRBJ1-6, is KAGVTQTPRYLIKTRGQQVTLSCSPISGHRSVSWYQQTPGQGLQFLFEYFSETQRNKGNFPGRFSGRQFSNSRSEMNVSTLELGDSALYLCASSSRGTYSPLHFGNGTRLTVT.

This chain's CDR3 is CASSRLTGYTEAFF. The CDR3 nucleotides read TGTGCCAGCAGCCGCCTCACAGGGTACACTGAAGCTTTCTTT. The V call is TRBV27, the J call TRBJ1-1; the D gene is possibly TRBD1 (6 bases). Germline CDR1 and CDR2: MNHEY and SMNVEV (reference sequence). Trimming left V 6 bases short and J 3 bases short, with 14 bases between. CDR3 length: 14 residues.

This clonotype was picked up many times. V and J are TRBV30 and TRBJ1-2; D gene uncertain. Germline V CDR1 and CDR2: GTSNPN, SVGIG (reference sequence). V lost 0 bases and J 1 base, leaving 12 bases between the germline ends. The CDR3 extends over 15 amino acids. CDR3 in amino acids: CAWSVAGGDNYGYTF. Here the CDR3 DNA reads TGTGCCTGGAGTGTGGCGGGCGGTGATAACTATGGCTACACCTTC.

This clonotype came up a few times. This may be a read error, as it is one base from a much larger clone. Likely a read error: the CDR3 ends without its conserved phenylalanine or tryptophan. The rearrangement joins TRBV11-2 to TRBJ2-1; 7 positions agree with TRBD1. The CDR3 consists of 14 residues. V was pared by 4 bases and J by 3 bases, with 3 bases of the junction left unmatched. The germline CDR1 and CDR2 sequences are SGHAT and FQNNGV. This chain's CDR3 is CASSSTGNYNEQFL. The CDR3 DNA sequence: TGTGCCAGCAGCTCGACAGGGAACTACAATGAGCAGTTCTTA.

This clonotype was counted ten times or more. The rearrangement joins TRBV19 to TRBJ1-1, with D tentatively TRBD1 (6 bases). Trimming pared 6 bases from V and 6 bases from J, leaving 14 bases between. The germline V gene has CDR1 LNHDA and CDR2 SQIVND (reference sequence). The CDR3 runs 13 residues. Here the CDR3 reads CASRPGGGPEAFF. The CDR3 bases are TGTGCCAGTAGACCCGGGGGGGGCCCTGAAGCTTTCTTT.

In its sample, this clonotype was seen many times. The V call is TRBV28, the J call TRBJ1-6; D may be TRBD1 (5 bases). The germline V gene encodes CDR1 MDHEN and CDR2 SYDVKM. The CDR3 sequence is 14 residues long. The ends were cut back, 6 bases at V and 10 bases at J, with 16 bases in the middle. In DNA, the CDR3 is TGTGCCAGCAGGTCCGGGACTCGGAGGTCACCCCTCCACTTT. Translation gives CASRSGTRRSPLHF.

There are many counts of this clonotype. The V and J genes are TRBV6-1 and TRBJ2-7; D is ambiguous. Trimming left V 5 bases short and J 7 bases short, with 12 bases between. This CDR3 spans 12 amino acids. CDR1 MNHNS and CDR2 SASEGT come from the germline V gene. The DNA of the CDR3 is TGTGCCAGCAGTTTTCTCGTTGGGGAGCAGTACTTC. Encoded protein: CASSFLVGEQYF.

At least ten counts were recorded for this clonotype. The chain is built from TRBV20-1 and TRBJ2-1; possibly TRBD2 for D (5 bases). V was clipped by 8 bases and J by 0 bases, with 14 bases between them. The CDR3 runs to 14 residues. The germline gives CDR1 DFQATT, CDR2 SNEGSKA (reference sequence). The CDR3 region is CSSRGLLSYNEQFF. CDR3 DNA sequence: TGCAGTTCCCGCGGACTCCTCTCCTACAATGAGCAGTTCTTC.

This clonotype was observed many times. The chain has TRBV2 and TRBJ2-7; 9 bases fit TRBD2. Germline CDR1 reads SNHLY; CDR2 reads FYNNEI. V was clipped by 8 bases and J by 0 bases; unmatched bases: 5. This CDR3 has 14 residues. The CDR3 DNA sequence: TGTGCCAGCGGGACTAGCAATATCTCCTACGAGCAGTACTTC. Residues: CASGTSNISYEQYF. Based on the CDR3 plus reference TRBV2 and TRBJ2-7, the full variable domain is EPEVTQTPSHQVTQMGQEVILRCVPISNHLYFYWYRQILGQKVEFLVSFYNNEISEKSEIFDDQFSVERPDGSNFTLKIRSTKLEDSAMYFCASGTSNISYEQYFGPGTRLTVT.